The rows below give T cell receptor beta chains drawn from one sample of a study of blood T cell repertoires in COVID-19. The method was immunoSEQ multiplex PCR; TCRdb's version includes in-frame clones alone and lacks a portion of them. The sample has roughly 250,000 clones, approximately 85% seen once. Sequences were obtained from peripheral blood. These receptors all stem from a human donor with COVID-19, enrolled during active disease. The donor label of this sample is uncertain. Both conserved end residues are part of each CDR3. The D gene is left open where the match is weak.

d_call j_call v_call cdr3_nt cdr3_aa
. TRBJ1-5 TRBV12-3/TRBV12-4 TGTGCCAGCAGCCCTCCCGGAGAGCCCCAGCATTTT CASSPPGEPQHF
TRBD1 TRBJ1-1 TRBV6-5 TGTGCCAGCAGCCGACAGGGACAAATGAACACTGAAGCTTTCTTT CASSRQGQMNTEAFF
. TRBJ2-3 TRBV19 TGTGCCAGTAGGAGGCAGCTCACAGATACGCAGTATTTT CASRRQLTDTQYF
. TRBJ2-1 TRBV5-6 TGTGCCAGCAGCTTGGTCGTAGGGAGCTACTACTACTACAATGAGCAGTTCTTC CASSLVVGSYYYYNEQFF
TRBD2 TRBJ2-7 TRBV19 TGTGCCAGTAGTTCAGGAGCGGGAGTTCAAGAGCAGTACTTC CASSSGAGVQEQYF
. TRBJ1-1 TRBV7-9 TGTGCCAGCAGTACACAGGGGAACACTGAAGCTTTCTTT CASSTQGNTEAFF
. TRBJ1-4 TRBV5-4 TGTGCCAGCAGCTTTGACCAGGGAGGAGAAAAACTGTTTTTT CASSFDQGGEKLFF
. TRBJ1-1 TRBV2 TGTGCCAGCAGTGAAGTATACGACATGCGGGTCACTGAAGCTTTCTTT CASSEVYDMRVTEAFF
TRBD2 TRBJ2-5 TRBV5-1 TGCGCCAGCAGCCTACAGAGCGGGAGGGAAGAGACCCAGTACTTC CASSLQSGREETQYF
TRBD2 TRBJ2-3 TRBV5-4 TGTGCCAGCAGCCTAGCGGTGGGTGGGGCAGATACGCAGTATTTT CASSLAVGGADTQYF
TRBD1 TRBJ1-2 TRBV30 TGTGCCTGGAGTGGACAGGGTGATGGCTACACCTTC CAWSGQGDGYTF
TRBD2 TRBJ2-5 TRBV13 TGTGCCAGCAGCTTAAGAGGAGGCGGGAGTATGTCGGAGACCCAGTACTTC CASSLRGGGSMSETQYF
TRBD1 TRBJ1-6 TRBV7-9 TGTGCCAGCAGCTTAGACGGACAGGCAGGGGCACCCCTCCACTTT CASSLDGQAGAPLHF
TRBD2 TRBJ2-1 TRBV5-1 TGCGCCAGCAGCGTAGCGGGAGGCCTAGACAATGAGCAGTTCTTC CASSVAGGLDNEQFF
TRBD1 TRBJ1-1 TRBV29-1 TGCAGCGTTGAGGACAGGTGGGAAGCTTTCTTT CSVEDRWEAFF
TRBD1 TRBJ2-7 TRBV28 TGTGCCAGCAGTTCCCTAAAACAGGGGAGCTCCTACGAGCAGTACTTC CASSSLKQGSSYEQYF
TRBD1 TRBJ2-2 TRBV28 TGTGCCAGCAGGATACAGGGGTTTGCCGGGGAGCTGTTTTTT CASRIQGFAGELFF
. TRBJ1-1 TRBV5-1 TGCGCCAGCAGCGGCTCAGGGAAGACTGAAGCTTTCTTT CASSGSGKTEAFF